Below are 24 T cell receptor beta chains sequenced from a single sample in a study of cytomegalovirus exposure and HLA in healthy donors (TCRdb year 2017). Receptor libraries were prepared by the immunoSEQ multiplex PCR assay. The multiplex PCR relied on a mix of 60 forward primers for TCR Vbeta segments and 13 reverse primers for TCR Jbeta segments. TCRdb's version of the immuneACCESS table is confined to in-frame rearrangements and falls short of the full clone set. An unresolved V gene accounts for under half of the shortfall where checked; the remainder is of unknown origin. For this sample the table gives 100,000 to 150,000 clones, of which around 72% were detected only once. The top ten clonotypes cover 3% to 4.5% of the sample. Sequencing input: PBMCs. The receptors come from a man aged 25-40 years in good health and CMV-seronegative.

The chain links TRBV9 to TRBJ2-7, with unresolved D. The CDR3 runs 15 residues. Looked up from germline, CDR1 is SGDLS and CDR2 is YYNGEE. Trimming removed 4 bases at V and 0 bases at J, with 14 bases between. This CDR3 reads CASSSQVADSYEQYF. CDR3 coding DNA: TGTGCCAGCAGCTCCCAGGTGGCAGACTCCTACGAGCAGTACTTC.

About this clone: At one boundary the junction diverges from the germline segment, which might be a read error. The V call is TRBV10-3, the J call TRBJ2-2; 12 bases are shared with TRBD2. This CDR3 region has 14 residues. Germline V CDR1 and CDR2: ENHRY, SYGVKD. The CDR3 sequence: CAIGLAGSTGGLFF. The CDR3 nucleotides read TGTGCCATCGGACTAGCGGGGAGCACCGGGGGGCTGTTTTTT.

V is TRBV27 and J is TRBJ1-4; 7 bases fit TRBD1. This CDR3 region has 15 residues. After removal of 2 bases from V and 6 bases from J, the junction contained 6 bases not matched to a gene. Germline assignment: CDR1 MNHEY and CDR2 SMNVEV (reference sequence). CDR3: CASSLGAGGHEKLFF. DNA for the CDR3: TGTGCCAGCAGTTTAGGGGCAGGGGGACATGAAAAACTGTTTTTT. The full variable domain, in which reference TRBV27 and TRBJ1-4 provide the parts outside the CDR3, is EAQVTQNPRYLITVTGKKLTVTCSQNMNHEYMSWYRQDPGLGLRQIYYSMNVEVTDKGDVPEGYKVSRKEKRNFPLILESPSPNQTSLYFCASSLGAGGHEKLFFGSGTQLSVL.

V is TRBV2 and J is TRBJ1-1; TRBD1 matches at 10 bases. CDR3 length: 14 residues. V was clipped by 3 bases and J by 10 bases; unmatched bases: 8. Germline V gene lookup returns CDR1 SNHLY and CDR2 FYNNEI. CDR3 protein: CASSDPGQGFGAFF. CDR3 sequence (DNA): TGTGCCAGCAGTGACCCGGGACAGGGGTTTGGAGCTTTCTTT. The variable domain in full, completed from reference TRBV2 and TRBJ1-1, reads EPEVTQTPSHQVTQMGQEVILRCVPISNHLYFYWYRQILGQKVEFLVSFYNNEISEKSEIFDDQFSVERPDGSNFTLKIRSTKLEDSAMYFCASSDPGQGFGAFFGQGTRLTVV.

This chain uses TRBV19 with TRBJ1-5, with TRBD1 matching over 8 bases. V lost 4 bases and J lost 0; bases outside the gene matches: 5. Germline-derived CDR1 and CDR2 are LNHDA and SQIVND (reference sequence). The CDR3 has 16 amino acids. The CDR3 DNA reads TGTGCCAGTAGTAGCCAGGGGGCTATTAGCAATCAGCCCCAGCATTTT. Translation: CASSSQGAISNQPQHF.

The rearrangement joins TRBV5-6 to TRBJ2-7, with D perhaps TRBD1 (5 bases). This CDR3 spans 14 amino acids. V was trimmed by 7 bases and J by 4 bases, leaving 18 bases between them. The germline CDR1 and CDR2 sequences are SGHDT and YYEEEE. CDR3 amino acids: CASGDLTESYEQYF. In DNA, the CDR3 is TGTGCCAGCGGAGACCTGACAGAATCTTACGAGCAGTACTTC.

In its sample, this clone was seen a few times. The CDR3: CASSNRGSGTEAFF. The CDR3 bases are TGTGCCAGTAGCAACAGGGGCAGCGGCACTGAAGCTTTCTTT. The chain joins TRBV19 to TRBJ1-1; 7 nucleotides line up with TRBD1. Per germline, CDR1 LNHDA and CDR2 SQIVND (reference sequence). The V segment lost 6 bases and the J segment 4 bases; nucleotides outside the gene matches: 8. The CDR3 is 14 residues long.

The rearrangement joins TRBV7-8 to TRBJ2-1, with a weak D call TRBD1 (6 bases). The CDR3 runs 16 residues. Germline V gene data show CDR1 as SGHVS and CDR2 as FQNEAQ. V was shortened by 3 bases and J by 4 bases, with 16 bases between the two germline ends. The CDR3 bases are TGTGCCAGCAGCTTTTTTGAGGGGGACCAATACAATGAGCAGTTCTTC. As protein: CASSFFEGDQYNEQFF.

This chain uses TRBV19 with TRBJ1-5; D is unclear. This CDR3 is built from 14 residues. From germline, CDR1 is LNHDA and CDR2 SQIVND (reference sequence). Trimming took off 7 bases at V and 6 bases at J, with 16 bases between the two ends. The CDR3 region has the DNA TGTGCCAGTACGTCGTTCTCTCGTCTTCAGCCCCAGCATTTT. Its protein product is CASTSFSRLQPQHF.

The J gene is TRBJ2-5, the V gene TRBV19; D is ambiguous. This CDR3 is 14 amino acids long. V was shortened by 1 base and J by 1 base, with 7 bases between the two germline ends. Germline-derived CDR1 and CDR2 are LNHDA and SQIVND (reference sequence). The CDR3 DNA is TGTGCCAGTAGTATAGGAGTTCTCCAAGAGACCCAGTACTTC. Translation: CASSIGVLQETQYF.

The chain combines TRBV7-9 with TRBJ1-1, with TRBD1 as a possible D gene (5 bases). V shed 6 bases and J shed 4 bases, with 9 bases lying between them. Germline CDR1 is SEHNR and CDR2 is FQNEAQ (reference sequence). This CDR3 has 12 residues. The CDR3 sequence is CASRGLGTEAFF. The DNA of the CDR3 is TGTGCCAGCAGGGGACTTGGCACTGAAGCTTTCTTT. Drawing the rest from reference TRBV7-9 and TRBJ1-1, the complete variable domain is DTGVSQNPRHKITKRGQNVTFRCDPISEHNRLYWYRQTLGQGPEFLTYFQNEAQLEKSRLLSDRFSAERPKGSFSTLEIQRTEQGDSAMYLCASRGLGTEAFFGQGTRLTVV.

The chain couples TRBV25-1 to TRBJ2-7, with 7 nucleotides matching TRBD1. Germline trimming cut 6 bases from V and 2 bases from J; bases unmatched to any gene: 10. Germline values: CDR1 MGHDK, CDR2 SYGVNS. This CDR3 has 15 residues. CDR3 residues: CASSPNRGLTYEQYF. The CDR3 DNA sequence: TGTGCCAGCAGCCCAAACAGGGGTCTAACCTACGAGCAGTACTTC.

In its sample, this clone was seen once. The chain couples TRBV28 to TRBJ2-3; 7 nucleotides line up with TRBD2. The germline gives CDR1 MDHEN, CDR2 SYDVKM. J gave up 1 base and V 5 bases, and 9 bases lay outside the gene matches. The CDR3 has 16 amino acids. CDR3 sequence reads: CASSQPGLAGTDTQYF. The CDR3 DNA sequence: TGTGCCAGCAGTCAGCCTGGGCTAGCGGGCACAGATACGCAGTATTTT.

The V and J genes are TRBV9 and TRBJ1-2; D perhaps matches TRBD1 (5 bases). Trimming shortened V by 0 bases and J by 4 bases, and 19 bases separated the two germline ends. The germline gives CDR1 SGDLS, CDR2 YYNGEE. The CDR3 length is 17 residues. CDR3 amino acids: CASSVATGGALSYGYTF. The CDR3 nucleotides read TGTGCCAGCAGCGTAGCTACGGGAGGGGCTCTCTCCTATGGCTACACCTTC.

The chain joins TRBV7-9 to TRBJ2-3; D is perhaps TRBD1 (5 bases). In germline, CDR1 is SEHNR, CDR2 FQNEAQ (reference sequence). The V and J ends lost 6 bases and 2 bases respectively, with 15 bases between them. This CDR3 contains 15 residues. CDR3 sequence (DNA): TGTGCCAGCAGAGTCCAGGGCCTAAACACAGATACGCAGTATTTT. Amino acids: CASRVQGLNTDTQYF. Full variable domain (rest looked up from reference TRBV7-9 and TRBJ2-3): DTGVSQNPRHKITKRGQNVTFRCDPISEHNRLYWYRQTLGQGPEFLTYFQNEAQLEKSRLLSDRFSAERPKGSFSTLEIQRTEQGDSAMYLCASRVQGLNTDTQYFGPGTRLTVL.

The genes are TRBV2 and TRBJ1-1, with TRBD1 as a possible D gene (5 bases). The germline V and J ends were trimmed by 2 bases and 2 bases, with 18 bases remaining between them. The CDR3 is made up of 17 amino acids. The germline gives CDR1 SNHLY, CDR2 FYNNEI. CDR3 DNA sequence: TGTGCCAGCAGTGAATCCCCCCGGCAGGGTTTAAACACTGAAGCTTTCTTT. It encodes CASSESPRQGLNTEAFF.

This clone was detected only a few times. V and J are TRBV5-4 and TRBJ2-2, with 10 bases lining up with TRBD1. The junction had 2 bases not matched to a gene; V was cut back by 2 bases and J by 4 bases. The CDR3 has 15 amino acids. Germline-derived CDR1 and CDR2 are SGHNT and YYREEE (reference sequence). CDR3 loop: CASSLDRGRTGELFF. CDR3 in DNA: TGTGCCAGCAGCTTAGACAGGGGGCGCACCGGGGAGCTGTTTTTT.

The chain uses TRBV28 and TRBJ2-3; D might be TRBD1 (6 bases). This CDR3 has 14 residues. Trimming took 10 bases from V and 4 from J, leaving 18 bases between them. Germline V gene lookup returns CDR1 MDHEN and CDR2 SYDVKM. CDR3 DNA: TGTGCCACGGAAAGGGGGTCCTGGGCAGATACGCAGTATTTT. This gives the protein CATERGSWADTQYF.

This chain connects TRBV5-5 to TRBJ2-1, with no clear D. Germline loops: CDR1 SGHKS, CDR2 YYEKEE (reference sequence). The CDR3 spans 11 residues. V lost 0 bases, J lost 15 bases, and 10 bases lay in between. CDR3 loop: CASSLDIVWFF. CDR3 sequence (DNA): TGTGCCAGCAGCTTGGATATCGTTTGGTTCTTC.

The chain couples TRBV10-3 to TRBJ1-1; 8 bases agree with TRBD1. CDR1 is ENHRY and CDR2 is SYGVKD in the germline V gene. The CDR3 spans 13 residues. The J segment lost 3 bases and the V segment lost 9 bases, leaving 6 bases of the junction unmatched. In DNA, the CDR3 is TGTGCCATTTCGGCGGACAGGGACACTGAAGCTTTCTTT. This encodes CAISADRDTEAFF.

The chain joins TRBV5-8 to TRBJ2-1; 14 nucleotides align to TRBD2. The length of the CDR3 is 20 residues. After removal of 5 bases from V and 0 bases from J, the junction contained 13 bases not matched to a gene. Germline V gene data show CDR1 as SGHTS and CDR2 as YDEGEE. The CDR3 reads CASRFESGLAGGSSYNEQFF. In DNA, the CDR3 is TGTGCCAGCAGATTCGAATCCGGACTAGCGGGGGGAAGCTCCTACAATGAGCAGTTCTTC.

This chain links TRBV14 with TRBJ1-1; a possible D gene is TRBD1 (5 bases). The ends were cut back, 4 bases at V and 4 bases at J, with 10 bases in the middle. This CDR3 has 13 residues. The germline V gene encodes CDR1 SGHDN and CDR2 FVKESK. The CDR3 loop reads CASSRFQGTEAFF. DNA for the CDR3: TGTGCCAGCAGCCGATTCCAGGGCACTGAAGCTTTCTTT. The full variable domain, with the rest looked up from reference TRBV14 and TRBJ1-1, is EAGVTQFPSHSVIEKGQTVTLRCDPISGHDNLYWYRRVMGKEIKFLLHFVKESKQDESGMPNNRFLAERTGGTYSTLKVQPAELEDSGVYFCASSRFQGTEAFFGQGTRLTVV.

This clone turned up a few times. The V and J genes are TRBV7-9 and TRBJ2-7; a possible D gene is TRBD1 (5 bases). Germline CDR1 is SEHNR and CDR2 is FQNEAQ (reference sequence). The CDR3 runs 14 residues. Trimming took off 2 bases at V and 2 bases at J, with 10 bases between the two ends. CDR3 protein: CASSLQGRPYEQYF. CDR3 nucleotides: TGTGCCAGCAGCTTACAGGGTAGGCCCTACGAGCAGTACTTC. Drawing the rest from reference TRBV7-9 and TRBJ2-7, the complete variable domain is DTGVSQNPRHKITKRGQNVTFRCDPISEHNRLYWYRQTLGQGPEFLTYFQNEAQLEKSRLLSDRFSAERPKGSFSTLEIQRTEQGDSAMYLCASSLQGRPYEQYFGPGTRLTVT.

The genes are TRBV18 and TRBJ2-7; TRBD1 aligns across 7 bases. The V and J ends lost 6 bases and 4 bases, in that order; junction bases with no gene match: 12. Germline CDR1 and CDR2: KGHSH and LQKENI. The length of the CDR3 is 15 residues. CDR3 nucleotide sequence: TGTGCCAGCTCGCCCGGGACAGAGAAGACTTACGAGCAGTACTTC. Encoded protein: CASSPGTEKTYEQYF.